This TCR beta chain was recorded in a study of Graves' ophthalmopathy and Graves' hyperthyroidism. Every ophthalmopathy donor presented moderate-to-severe activity, CAS ≥3, NOSPECS ≥4 and duration under 3 months. The CDR3 runs 15 residues. Germline V gives CDR1 LNHNV, CDR2 YYDKDF (reference sequence). Trimming took 0 bases from V and 3 from J, leaving 11 bases between them. The table lists this clonotype with many counts. Its antigen is unknown. Study-level findings and limits: The study's model predicted ophthalmopathy progression at 70% to 71% sensitivity and 72% to 85% specificity.

Amplification of TCR beta CDR3 regions used RNA transcripts. A first-round RT-PCR used HTBI primers, followed by a second-round multiplex PCR. MiXCR, run by TCRdb on the multiplex PCR reads, gives a single entry per CDR3 protein. In the table there are 360,000 or so distinct CDR3 sequences, approximately 20% of which are singletons. The sample taken for sequencing was peripheral blood. V is TRBV15 and J is TRBJ1-1; TRBD1 might be the D (6 bases). This receptor was taken from a woman aged 18 to 35 with Graves' ophthalmopathy. The CDR3 region is CATSREPGAYTEAFF. The CDR3 DNA reads as TGTGCCACCAGCAGAGAGCCAGGGGCTTACACTGAAGCTTTCTTT. The full variable domain, its missing parts supplied by reference TRBV15 and TRBJ1-1, is DAMVIQNPRYQVTQFGKPVTLSCSQTLNHNVMYWYQQKSSQAPKLLFHYYDKDFNNEADTPDNFQSRRPNTSFCFLDIRSPGLGDTAMYLCATSREPGAYTEAFFGQGTRLTVV.